This TCR beta chain was documented in a study of blood T cell repertoires in COVID-19. On the study more broadly: Specimens from acute and convalescent COVID-19 originated in the United States, Italy and Spain. T cells, B-cell-depleted T cells, or PBMCs supplied cDNA or gDNA.

Per the authors' pipeline: The authors estimated nucleated cell counts from reference gene primer amplification. Only in-frame clones appear in the TCRdb table, and some are missing; sequencing was by immunoSEQ multiplex PCR. V, J and clone size derive from that table, while D and trimming were established from the DNA sequence. Counted here are about 90,000 clones, 91% occurring once; the ten biggest clones make up about 1.7%. The CDR3 is 16 amino acids. Germline V lookup: CDR1 MNHNS, CDR2 SASEGT. Trimming stripped 0 bases from V and 3 bases from J, with 14 bases between. The V gene is TRBV6-1, the J gene TRBJ1-1; tentatively, D is TRBD1 (5 bases). The specimen sequenced was peripheral blood. This sequence originates from a human donor with active COVID-19. The donor label of this sample is uncertain. The CDR3 loop is CASSEAATLGDTEAFF. The CDR3, as DNA: TGTGCCAGCAGTGAAGCGGCTACCCTAGGGGACACTGAAGCTTTCTTT.